The entry below gives a single T cell receptor beta chain sequence along with its context. This record belongs to a study of blood T cell repertoires in COVID-19. Study-wide background: From the United States, Italy and Spain came samples of acute and convalescent COVID-19. PBMCs, B-cell-depleted T cells, or T cells provided the cDNA or gDNA that made up the material.

This CDR3 is 14 amino acids long. The germline V and J ends were trimmed by 4 bases and 6 bases, with 16 bases remaining between them. Per the germline V gene, CDR1 is SGHRS and CDR2 is YFSETQ. Per the original data handling: Cell counts per sample came from amplifying reference gene primers. The table came from immunoSEQ multiplex PCR; TCRdb's copy has only in-frame clones and leaves some out. V and J calls and clone size are as listed in that table; D and trimming were resolved from the DNA. The table has 95,000 to 120,000 clones, just under 90% seen once; the top ten hold roughly 4.4%. The V gene is TRBV5-1, the J gene TRBJ1-2, with D tentatively TRBD1 (5 bases). This TCR was recovered from a woman aged 45-65 years with acute or convalescent COVID-19. Sequencing was performed on peripheral blood. The CDR3 bases are TGCGCCAGCAGCCCCCGACAGAGAAGGGATGGCTACACCTTC. It specifies CASSPRQRRDGYTF.